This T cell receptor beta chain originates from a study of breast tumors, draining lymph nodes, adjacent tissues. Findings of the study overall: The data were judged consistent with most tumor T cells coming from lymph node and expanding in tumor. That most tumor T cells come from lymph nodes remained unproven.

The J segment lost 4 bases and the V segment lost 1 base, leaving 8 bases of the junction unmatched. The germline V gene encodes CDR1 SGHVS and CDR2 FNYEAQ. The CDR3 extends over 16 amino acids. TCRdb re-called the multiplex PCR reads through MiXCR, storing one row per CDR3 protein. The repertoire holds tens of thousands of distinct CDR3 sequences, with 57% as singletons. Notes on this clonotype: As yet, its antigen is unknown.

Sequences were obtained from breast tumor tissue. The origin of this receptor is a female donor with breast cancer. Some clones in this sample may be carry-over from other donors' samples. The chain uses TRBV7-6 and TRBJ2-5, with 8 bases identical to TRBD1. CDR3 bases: TGTGCCAGCAGCTTAGGACAGGGGTTCGACGTAGAGACCCAGTACTTC. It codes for CASSLGQGFDVETQYF.